The 30 T cell receptor beta chains presented below share a single source sample, sequenced in a study of T cells expressing NK-cell markers. TCRdb re-called the 5' RACE reads and gives one entry per CDR3 protein, without DNA. The sample spans under 600,000 distinct CDR3 sequences; the ten largest clones claim over 1.1%. Sequencing input: blood T cells: a sorted CD56 or NKG2C T cell subset, CD4+ or CD8+ T cells, or bulk PBMC T cells (not recorded which). The receptor set was obtained from a woman aged 45 to 65 in good health.

This sequence joins TRBV4-1 and TRBJ2-7; TCRdb names TRBD2, which stays unverified in the absence of DNA. The CDR3 is 18 amino acids. Germline CDR1 reads MGHRA; CDR2 reads YSYEKL. The CDR3 spells CASSQASIRTSGSYEQYF.

This chain uses TRBV5-1 with TRBJ2-1; lacking DNA, the TRBD1 call made by TCRdb goes unchecked. The germline V gene has CDR1 SGHRS and CDR2 YFSETQ. This CDR3 is 17 amino acids long. CDR3: CASSLISGNFLYNEQFF.

The chain is built from TRBV7-9 and TRBJ2-1; without DNA, the TCRdb call of TRBD1 cannot be checked. This CDR3 is built from 19 residues. Germline V gene lookup returns CDR1 SEHNR and CDR2 FQNEAQ (reference sequence). This CDR3 reads CASSLPRSSGPQSYNEQFF.

V gene TRBV20-1 combines with J gene TRBJ2-3; TCRdb indicates TRBD2, and absent DNA this call remains unverified. This CDR3 has 17 residues. Germline V gene data show CDR1 as DFQATT and CDR2 as SNEGSKA (reference sequence). CDR3 sequence reads: CSASWAGGFDRGDTQYF.

V usage is TRBV5-5 and J usage is TRBJ2-1; TCRdb lists TRBD2, though no DNA is available to test this call. This CDR3 spans 15 amino acids. Germline CDR1 is SGHKS and CDR2 is YYEKEE (reference sequence). The CDR3 here is CASSFRGSSGNEQFF.

This CDR3 reads CASSIRQLVAGRPVNEQFF. The chain employs TRBV7-2 and TRBJ2-1; TCRdb's D call of TRBD2 is untestable without DNA. The germline CDR1 and CDR2 sequences are SGHTA and FQGNSA. The CDR3 is 19 residues long.

The CDR3 region is CASSPPWEGQETQYF. The chain joins TRBV3-1 to TRBJ2-5; TCRdb's D call of TRBD2 is untestable without DNA. The CDR3 contains 15 residues. The germline CDR1 and CDR2 sequences are LGHDT and YNNKEL (reference sequence).

The chain couples TRBV20-1 to TRBJ2-2; TCRdb indicates TRBD1, and absent DNA this call remains unverified. The germline V gene has CDR1 DFQATT and CDR2 SNEGSKA (reference sequence). The CDR3 is made up of 16 amino acids. This chain's CDR3 is CSARPQGRALTGELFF.

The gene calls are TRBV6-5 and TRBJ2-3. Per germline, CDR1 MNHEY and CDR2 SVGAGI. The CDR3 length is 15 residues. CDR3 sequence reads: CASSYNGFLTDTQYF.

The rearrangement uses TRBV6-5 and TRBJ1-5; TCRdb designates TRBD1, a call that cannot be tested without DNA. Germline CDR1 and CDR2: MNHEY and SVGAGI. This CDR3 has 16 residues. The CDR3 sequence is CASSRVGTGIGQPQHF.

The rearrangement links TRBV6-5 to TRBJ2-5; lacking DNA, the TRBD2 call made by TCRdb goes unchecked. The CDR3 sequence is 15 residues long. Per the germline V gene, CDR1 is MNHEY and CDR2 is SVGAGI. The chain's CDR3 is CASTPSGPSGKTQYF.

This CDR3 is CASSLAWRRAKHYTDTQYF. The gene calls are TRBV7-8 and TRBJ2-3; TCRdb's assignment of TRBD2 cannot be checked, as there is no DNA. Germline V gives CDR1 SGHVS, CDR2 FQNEAQ. The CDR3 loop spans 19 amino acids.

V usage is TRBV19 and J usage is TRBJ2-1; TCRdb proposes TRBD1, but this gene call is untestable without DNA. CDR3 length: 18 amino acids. CDR1 is LNHDA, CDR2 SQIVND, per germline (reference sequence). The CDR3 protein is CASSKRPLGLLLYNEQFF. The full variable domain, its missing parts supplied by reference TRBV19 and TRBJ2-1, is DGGITQSPKYLFRKEGQNVTLSCEQNLNHDAMYWYRQDPGQGLRLIYYSQIVNDFQKGDIAEGYSVSREKKESFPLTVTSAQKNPTAFYLCASSKRPLGLLLYNEQFFGPGTRLTVL.

This chain links TRBV7-8 with TRBJ1-6; TCRdb returns TRBD1, unconfirmable since there is no DNA. CDR3 length: 15 amino acids. Germline V CDR1 and CDR2: SGHVS, FQNEAQ. This CDR3 is CASSFARTGNSPLHF.

The rearrangement joins TRBV4-1 to TRBJ2-1; TCRdb selects TRBD1, and the lack of DNA leaves this call unchecked. The length of the CDR3 is 14 residues. CDR1 is MGHRA, CDR2 YSYEKL, per germline. Here the CDR3 reads CARTGSFSYNEQFF.

The rearrangement uses TRBV24-1 and TRBJ2-7; without DNA, the TCRdb call of TRBD1 cannot be checked. This CDR3 is 14 amino acids long. Germline V gives CDR1 KGHDR, CDR2 SFDVKD. CDR3 loop: CATSGQDKLYEQYF.

V and J are TRBV20-1 and TRBJ1-1. Germline V gene data show CDR1 as DFQATT and CDR2 as SNEGSKA (reference sequence). The CDR3 spans 13 residues. CDR3 amino acids: CSAREGHGTEAFF.

The chain is built from TRBV5-6 and TRBJ2-3; TCRdb names TRBD1, which stays unverified in the absence of DNA. Germline V gene lookup returns CDR1 SGHDT and CDR2 YYEEEE. The CDR3 consists of 16 residues. CDR3: CASSIPGTGLADTQYF.

V is TRBV5-1 and J is TRBJ2-2; TCRdb gives TRBD2 as the D gene, but with no DNA this cannot be confirmed. Per the germline V gene, CDR1 is SGHRS and CDR2 is YFSETQ. The CDR3 is made up of 15 amino acids. CDR3 residues: CASRSGLANTGELFF.

The chain uses TRBV5-1 and TRBJ2-1; TCRdb indicates TRBD2, and absent DNA this call remains unverified. The CDR3 runs 14 residues. Looked up from germline, CDR1 is SGHRS and CDR2 is YFSETQ. The CDR3 loop is CASSLEGHGREQFF.

The chain carries TRBV25-1 and TRBJ2-7; TCRdb names TRBD2, which stays unverified in the absence of DNA. This CDR3 spans 14 amino acids. Germline CDR1 reads MGHDK; CDR2 reads SYGVNS. The CDR3 here is CASTTSGRGYEQYF.

The chain recombines TRBV4-1 with TRBJ1-1; TCRdb gives TRBD1 as the D gene, but with no DNA this cannot be confirmed. This CDR3 has 14 amino acids. CDR1 is MGHRA and CDR2 is YSYEKL in the germline V gene. The CDR3 spells CASSHRPGNTEAFF.

The V and J genes are TRBV19 and TRBJ2-5; TCRdb reports TRBD1, a call that lacks DNA to check it against. Per the germline V gene, CDR1 is LNHDA and CDR2 is SQIVND (reference sequence). The CDR3 consists of 13 residues. The CDR3 loop is CASSIGPGETQYF. The whole variable domain, remainder taken from reference TRBV19 and TRBJ2-5, is DGGITQSPKYLFRKEGQNVTLSCEQNLNHDAMYWYRQDPGQGLRLIYYSQIVNDFQKGDIAEGYSVSREKKESFPLTVTSAQKNPTAFYLCASSIGPGETQYFGPGTRLLVL.

This chain links TRBV20-1 with TRBJ1-2; without DNA, the TCRdb call of TRBD1 cannot be checked. Germline CDR1 DFQATT, CDR2 SNEGSKA (reference sequence). The CDR3 runs to 13 residues. This CDR3 is CSARPTGGSGYTF.

The chain has TRBV4-1 and TRBJ2-2; lacking DNA, the TRBD1 call made by TCRdb goes unchecked. CDR1 and CDR2 (germline): MGHRA, YSYEKL. This CDR3 spans 16 amino acids. CDR3: CASSQEGGGWAGELFF.

This rearrangement joins TRBV6-6 to TRBJ2-1. CDR1 is MNHNY and CDR2 is SVGAGI in the germline V gene (reference sequence). CDR3 length equals 12 residues. The CDR3 loop is CASSYSWDEQFF.

J is TRBJ2-3 and V is TRBV2; the TRBD2 assignment by TCRdb is unverifiable without DNA. The CDR3 is made up of 17 amino acids. Germline lookup yields CDR1 SNHLY and CDR2 FYNNEI. The CDR3 loop reads CASSSLTSGRAADTQYF. Drawing the rest from reference TRBV2 and TRBJ2-3, the complete variable domain is EPEVTQTPSHQVTQMGQEVILRCVPISNHLYFYWYRQILGQKVEFLVSFYNNEISEKSEIFDDQFSVERPDGSNFTLKIRSTKLEDSAMYFCASSSLTSGRAADTQYFGPGTRLTVL.

This chain links TRBV3-1 with TRBJ2-5; as DNA is missing, the TRBD2 call by TCRdb cannot be tested. CDR3 length equals 15 residues. The V gene's germline CDR1 is LGHDT and CDR2 YNNKEL (reference sequence). The CDR3 loop reads CASSPGAGRAETQYF.

CDR3 in amino acids: CSVPGGLAGFTDTQYF. This chain uses TRBV29-1 with TRBJ2-3; TCRdb lists TRBD2, though no DNA is available to test this call. Germline loops: CDR1 SQVTM, CDR2 ANQGSEA. This CDR3 comprises 16 residues.

V and J are TRBV9 and TRBJ2-2; without DNA, the TCRdb call of TRBD2 cannot be checked. The CDR3 runs 16 residues. CDR1 and CDR2 (germline): SGDLS, YYNGEE. CDR3 protein: CASSLFSGTYTGELFF.